This TCR beta chain was captured by sequencing in a study of cytomegalovirus exposure and HLA in healthy donors. Study-wide results and caveats: About 87% or about 30% of the time was how often most TCR beta V segments were productive, according to an earlier analysis. A few CMV-associated chains were confirmed in vitro to be specific for CMV antigens. Later, TCR association rates were found to vary by HLA locus, highest for DRB1 and lowest for HLA-C.

The PCR contained 60 Vbeta and 13 Jbeta primers. The assay was immunoSEQ multiplex PCR, and TCRdb's table has in-frame clones only and misses some. The table lists about 97,000 clones, about four fifths of them singletons. This clone was picked up one time. Its antigen is currently unknown. The germline CDR1 and CDR2 sequences are LNHDA and SQIVND (reference sequence). This CDR3 contains 17 residues. V lost 4 bases to trimming and J lost 1 base; unmatched junction nucleotides: 10. Sequencing was done on a sample of PBMCs. This chain connects TRBV19 to TRBJ2-1, with 7 positions matching TRBD1. This TCR was sampled from a woman in her 40s in good health and CMV-seronegative. Here the CDR3 DNA reads TGTGCCAGTAGTACAACCGGGACAGCGCATTCCTACAATGAGCAGTTCTTC. It yields the protein CASSTTGTAHSYNEQFF.